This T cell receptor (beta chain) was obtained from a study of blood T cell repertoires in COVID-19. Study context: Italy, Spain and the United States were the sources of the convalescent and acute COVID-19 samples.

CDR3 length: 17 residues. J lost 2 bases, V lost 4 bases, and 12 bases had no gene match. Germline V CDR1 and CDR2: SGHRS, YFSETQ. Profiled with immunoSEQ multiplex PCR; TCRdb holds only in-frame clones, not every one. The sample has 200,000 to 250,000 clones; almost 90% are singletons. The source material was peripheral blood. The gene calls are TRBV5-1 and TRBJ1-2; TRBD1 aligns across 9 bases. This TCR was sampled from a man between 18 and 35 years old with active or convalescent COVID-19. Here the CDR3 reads CASSLNILTGGNYGYTF. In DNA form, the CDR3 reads TGCGCCAGCAGCCTAAATATCCTAACAGGGGGCAACTATGGCTACACCTTC.